This T cell receptor beta chain derives from a study of T cells in pancreatic ductal adenocarcinoma. The table came from immunoSEQ multiplex PCR; TCRdb's copy has only in-frame clones and leaves some out. The table shows 100,000 or so clones, with around 96% occurring only once. This clone occurred a few times. Its antigen is still unknown. No neoadjuvant therapy was given to the selected pancreatic ductal adenocarcinoma patients before their surgery. Findings and caveats of the study: Tumors hold more CD45RO+ effector T cells, which may bias toward lower diversity. Results skew toward the minority of patients with early-stage disease.

Germline V gene sequence: CDR1 LNHDA, CDR2 SQIVND (reference sequence). Unmatched junction bases numbered 5, after V lost 6 bases and J lost 6 bases. There are 13 residues in the CDR3. V and J are TRBV19 and TRBJ1-5, with TRBD1 matching over 7 bases. Sequencing was carried out using PBMCs. The TCR originated in a human donor with pancreatic ductal adenocarcinoma. This chain's CDR3 is CASSDRVSQPQHF. CDR3 DNA sequence: TGTGCCAGTAGCGACAGGGTAAGTCAGCCCCAGCATTTT.